This TCR beta chain was sequenced in a study of monozygotic twins with inflammatory bowel disease. Looked up from germline, CDR1 is SGHTA and CDR2 is FQGTGA. CDR3 length: 13 residues. Total RNA input per TCR library was roughly 3,800 ng. TCRdb reprocessed the 5' RACE reads and stores each CDR3 protein as one record, lacking DNA. Its clone listing holds 300,000 to 450,000 distinct CDR3 sequences. Material: blood. The chain couples TRBV7-3 to TRBJ2-5; TCRdb reports TRBD1, a call that lacks DNA to check it against. This TCR was sampled from a human donor with ulcerative colitis or Crohn's disease, or a healthy co-twin of an affected twin (not recorded which). The CDR3 loop reads CASSADRGETQYF.